This is a list of T cell receptor beta chains from one sample in a study of blood T cells in healthy people across ages. One entry per CDR3 protein results from TCRdb running MiXCR on the 5' RACE reads. The table records over 950,000 distinct CDR3 sequences, more than 30% of them present only once. Specimen: blood. These receptors all stem from a man between 18 and 35 years old in good health. Both conserved end residues are part of each CDR3. A D gene is named only where the DNA matches it firmly. Not every row has a clone size; where given, it reads once, few, many or a size class.

d_gene: NA
abundance: NA
v_gene: TRBV4-1
j_gene: TRBJ2-5
CDR3nt: TGCGCCAGCAGCCAAGGTCGTGGTAGTTCGGAGACCCAGTACTTC
CDR3aa: CASSQGRGSSETQYF

d_gene: TRBD2
abundance: few
v_gene: TRBV20-1
j_gene: TRBJ2-3
CDR3nt: TGCAGTGCTAGAAGTGCTAGCGGGGGGCTGGATACGCAGTATTTT
CDR3aa: CSARSASGGLDTQYF

d_gene: TRBD1
abundance: NA
v_gene: TRBV20-1
j_gene: TRBJ1-5
CDR3nt: TGCAGTGCCACCGGGACAGAGAATCAGCCCCAGCATTTT
CDR3aa: CSATGTENQPQHF

d_gene: NA
abundance: NA
v_gene: TRBV20-1
j_gene: TRBJ1-2
CDR3nt: TGCAGTGCTAGAGATGGGCGGAGGCAACTCGATGGCTACACCTTC
CDR3aa: CSARDGRRQLDGYTF

d_gene: NA
abundance: NA
v_gene: TRBV25-1
j_gene: TRBJ1-1
CDR3nt: TGTGCCAGCAGTGACAGGGAGCTCCTGAACACTGAAGCTTTCTTT
CDR3aa: CASSDRELLNTEAFF

d_gene: NA
abundance: many
v_gene: TRBV4-3
j_gene: TRBJ2-1
CDR3nt: TGTGCCAGCAGCCAAGGATCCTACAATGAGCAGTTCTTC
CDR3aa: CASSQGSYNEQFF

d_gene: NA
abundance: NA
v_gene: TRBV6-5
j_gene: TRBJ1-5
CDR3nt: TGTGCCAGCAGTTACTCTGTATACTGGTTTAGCAATCAGCCCCAGCATTTT
CDR3aa: CASSYSVYWFSNQPQHF

d_gene: TRBD2
abundance: NA
v_gene: TRBV9
j_gene: TRBJ2-1
CDR3nt: TGTGCCAGCAGCGGAGATCTAGCGGGGGCGTCCTACAATGAGCAGTTCTTC
CDR3aa: CASSGDLAGASYNEQFF

d_gene: NA
abundance: few
v_gene: TRBV20-1
j_gene: TRBJ2-6
CDR3nt: TGCAGTGCTAGAGAATTCTCTGGGGCCAACGTCCTGACTTTC
CDR3aa: CSAREFSGANVLTF

d_gene: NA
abundance: NA
v_gene: TRBV5-1
j_gene: TRBJ2-1
CDR3nt: TGCGCCAGCAGCTTCCCCAATGGGGTGTCCAATGAGCAGTTCTTC
CDR3aa: CASSFPNGVSNEQFF

d_gene: NA
abundance: NA
v_gene: TRBV9
j_gene: TRBJ1-3
CDR3nt: TGTGCCAGCAGCGCCGGGACAAACGGAAACACCATATATTTT
CDR3aa: CASSAGTNGNTIYF

d_gene: NA
abundance: NA
v_gene: TRBV19
j_gene: TRBJ1-5
CDR3nt: TGTGCCAGTAGTCCCATTCACAATCCGCCCCAGCATTTT
CDR3aa: CASSPIHNPPQHF

d_gene: TRBD1
abundance: NA
v_gene: TRBV29-1
j_gene: TRBJ2-6
CDR3nt: TGCAGCGTCGGGACAGGCTTCTCTGGGGCCAACGTCCTGACTTTC
CDR3aa: CSVGTGFSGANVLTF

d_gene: NA
abundance: NA
v_gene: TRBV9
j_gene: TRBJ2-5
CDR3nt: TGTGCCAGCAGTGACTCTCTGCAGGGACACCAAGAGACCCAGTACTTC
CDR3aa: CASSDSLQGHQETQYF

d_gene: NA
abundance: NA
v_gene: TRBV7-9
j_gene: TRBJ2-7
CDR3nt: TGTGCCAGCAGGCGTAATACCCGACATAAGAGCTCCTACGAGCAGTACTTC
CDR3aa: CASRRNTRHKSSYEQYF

d_gene: NA
abundance: few
v_gene: TRBV7-2
j_gene: TRBJ2-4
CDR3nt: TGTGCCAGCAGCTTTGAGAGGGGCTCAGCCAAAAACATTCAGTACTTC
CDR3aa: CASSFERGSAKNIQYF

d_gene: NA
abundance: few
v_gene: TRBV27
j_gene: TRBJ1-1
CDR3nt: TGTGCCAGCAGTGACTTTACGGGGTTTCGTGAGAACACTGAAGCTTTCTTT
CDR3aa: CASSDFTGFRENTEAFF

d_gene: NA
abundance: NA
v_gene: TRBV20-1
j_gene: TRBJ1-4
CDR3nt: TGCAGTGCTAGAGATCGGGCGAGTAATGAAAAACTGTTTTTT
CDR3aa: CSARDRASNEKLFF

d_gene: NA
abundance: NA
v_gene: TRBV20-1
j_gene: TRBJ2-5
CDR3nt: TGCAGTGCTAGGCCCAGGGGCCTACTCGGGCAGTACTTC
CDR3aa: CSARPRGLLGQYF

d_gene: NA
abundance: NA
v_gene: TRBV12-3/TRBV12-4
j_gene: TRBJ2-3
CDR3nt: TGTGCCAGCATCGATCTGGGGGCAGGTGGGCAGTATTTT
CDR3aa: CASIDLGAGGQYF

d_gene: NA
abundance: once
v_gene: TRBV4-1
j_gene: TRBJ1-2
CDR3nt: TGCGCCAGCAGCCAAGTCTCTACAGGAGCTAACTATGGCTACACCTTC
CDR3aa: CASSQVSTGANYGYTF

d_gene: TRBD2
abundance: NA
v_gene: TRBV7-9
j_gene: TRBJ2-7
CDR3nt: TGTGCCAGCACCCCAACTAGCGGGGGGCCTTCCCTCTACAATGAGCAGTACTTC
CDR3aa: CASTPTSGGPSLYNEQYF

d_gene: NA
abundance: many
v_gene: TRBV7-9
j_gene: TRBJ1-1
CDR3nt: TGCGCCAGCAGCTTGGGGGCCGGCGGCAACACTGAAGCTTTCTTT
CDR3aa: CASSLGAGGNTEAFF

d_gene: TRBD1
abundance: few
v_gene: TRBV7-7
j_gene: TRBJ2-1
CDR3nt: TGTGCTAGCAGCTTAGGGGGCTGGAGCTCCTACAATGAGCAGTTCTTC
CDR3aa: CASSLGGWSSYNEQFF

d_gene: NA
abundance: many
v_gene: TRBV12-3/TRBV12-4
j_gene: TRBJ1-4
CDR3nt: TGTGCCAGCAGCTTAGACCGGGGGAATGAAAAACTGTTTTTT
CDR3aa: CASSLDRGNEKLFF

d_gene: TRBD1
abundance: NA
v_gene: TRBV10-3
j_gene: TRBJ1-1
CDR3nt: TGTGCCATCAGTGAGCTGCGACAGGGACAGGACACTGAAGCTTTCTTT
CDR3aa: CAISELRQGQDTEAFF

d_gene: TRBD1
abundance: NA
v_gene: TRBV6-5
j_gene: TRBJ2-3
CDR3nt: TGTGCCAGCAGTTACGGGCGGACAGGGGGTTCCACAGATACGCAGTATTTT
CDR3aa: CASSYGRTGGSTDTQYF

d_gene: TRBD1
abundance: NA
v_gene: TRBV5-1
j_gene: TRBJ1-1
CDR3nt: TGCGCCAGCAGCTTGCCCACAACACAGGGGCGGCATGAAGCTTTCTTT
CDR3aa: CASSLPTTQGRHEAFF

d_gene: TRBD1
abundance: NA
v_gene: TRBV12-3/TRBV12-4
j_gene: TRBJ2-3
CDR3nt: TGTGCCAGCAGTTGGACAGGGGTTAGAGCAGATGCGCAGTATTTT
CDR3aa: CASSWTGVRADAQYF

d_gene: NA
abundance: many
v_gene: TRBV7-9
j_gene: TRBJ1-4
CDR3nt: TGTGCCAGCAGCGGCGGACAAGAACTGTTTTTT
CDR3aa: CASSGGQELFF

d_gene: TRBD1
abundance: NA
v_gene: TRBV19
j_gene: TRBJ2-2
CDR3nt: TGTGCCAGTAGACGGACAGGGGGCGCCGCCGGGGAGCTGTTTTTT
CDR3aa: CASRRTGGAAGELFF

d_gene: NA
abundance: NA
v_gene: TRBV29-1
j_gene: TRBJ2-7
CDR3nt: TGCAGCGTGCTCACACGGACCTACAATGAGCAGTACTTC
CDR3aa: CSVLTRTYNEQYF

d_gene: NA
abundance: NA
v_gene: TRBV3-1
j_gene: TRBJ2-3
CDR3nt: TGTGCCAGCAGTAAAGGGGGGAGAAACACAGATACGCAGTATTTT
CDR3aa: CASSKGGRNTDTQYF

d_gene: NA
abundance: few
v_gene: TRBV20-1
j_gene: TRBJ1-5
CDR3nt: TGCAGTGCTAGAGATGGATTACCCCAGCATTTT
CDR3aa: CSARDGLPQHF

d_gene: NA
abundance: NA
v_gene: TRBV20-1
j_gene: TRBJ1-6
CDR3nt: TGCAGTGCTAGAGAGGGGGAGATGATTTCACCCCTCCACTTT
CDR3aa: CSAREGEMISPLHF

d_gene: NA
abundance: NA
v_gene: TRBV7-2
j_gene: TRBJ1-1
CDR3nt: TGTGCCAGCAGCTTAGGGTCGGTGGCTTTCTTT
CDR3aa: CASSLGSVAFF

d_gene: TRBD1
abundance: few
v_gene: TRBV20-1
j_gene: TRBJ2-7
CDR3nt: TGCAGTGCCAGCGAGGGGGCAAATCTATACGAGCAGTACTTC
CDR3aa: CSASEGANLYEQYF

d_gene: TRBD1
abundance: NA
v_gene: TRBV20-1
j_gene: TRBJ2-1
CDR3nt: TGCAGTGCTGAGAGTATGGGGACAGGGGGCCGCGCTAGCTACAATGAGCAGTTCTTC
CDR3aa: CSAESMGTGGRASYNEQFF

d_gene: NA
abundance: NA
v_gene: TRBV29-1
j_gene: TRBJ2-1
CDR3nt: TGCAGCGTTGAAGGACTGGGCTATGAGCAGTTCTTC
CDR3aa: CSVEGLGYEQFF

d_gene: TRBD1
abundance: few
v_gene: TRBV20-1
j_gene: TRBJ1-5
CDR3nt: TGCAGTGCTGTCTCAGGGGGTCGTAACAATCAGCCCCAGCATTTT
CDR3aa: CSAVSGGRNNQPQHF

d_gene: TRBD1
abundance: NA
v_gene: TRBV24-1
j_gene: TRBJ2-1
CDR3nt: TGTGCCACCAGTGATCCGGGACAGGAGGCCCTGAATGAGCAGTTCTTC
CDR3aa: CATSDPGQEALNEQFF

d_gene: NA
abundance: many
v_gene: TRBV20-1
j_gene: TRBJ2-3
CDR3nt: TGCAGTGCCAGATACCCCGGCACAGATACGCAGTATTTT
CDR3aa: CSARYPGTDTQYF

d_gene: TRBD1
abundance: many
v_gene: TRBV12-5
j_gene: TRBJ1-1
CDR3nt: TGTGCTAGTGGTTTGGCTTCACAGGGGCGCACTGAAGCTTTCTTT
CDR3aa: CASGLASQGRTEAFF

d_gene: TRBD1
abundance: NA
v_gene: TRBV20-1
j_gene: TRBJ1-5
CDR3nt: TGCAGTGCTAGAGATTGGCAGGGGGGTCAGCCCCAGCATTTT
CDR3aa: CSARDWQGGQPQHF

d_gene: TRBD1
abundance: few
v_gene: TRBV7-9
j_gene: TRBJ1-1
CDR3nt: TGTGCCAGCAGCCTCACAACGTGGACAGGTTACACTGAAGCTTTCTTT
CDR3aa: CASSLTTWTGYTEAFF

d_gene: NA
abundance: NA
v_gene: TRBV14
j_gene: TRBJ2-7
CDR3nt: TGTGCCAGCAGCCAAGGGGCAGGGTTCCCCGGCGAGCAGTACTTC
CDR3aa: CASSQGAGFPGEQYF

d_gene: TRBD1
abundance: NA
v_gene: TRBV28
j_gene: TRBJ2-5
CDR3nt: TGTGCCAGCAGTGCACAGGGGACGTATCAAGAGACCCAGTACTTC
CDR3aa: CASSAQGTYQETQYF

d_gene: NA
abundance: NA
v_gene: TRBV5-1
j_gene: TRBJ2-5
CDR3nt: TGCGCCAGCAGCTTGGATCCAGGGGGGTACGAGACCCAGTACTTC
CDR3aa: CASSLDPGGYETQYF

d_gene: NA
abundance: many
v_gene: TRBV12-3/TRBV12-4
j_gene: TRBJ2-7
CDR3nt: TGTGCCAGCAGTTTCGTAAGGGTCAACTACGAGCAGTACTTC
CDR3aa: CASSFVRVNYEQYF

d_gene: NA
abundance: many
v_gene: TRBV7-2
j_gene: TRBJ2-1
CDR3nt: TGTGCCAGCAGCTTAGCCGCAGGGCAAACCTACAATGAGCAGTTCTTC
CDR3aa: CASSLAAGQTYNEQFF

d_gene: NA
abundance: NA
v_gene: TRBV4-3
j_gene: TRBJ1-5
CDR3nt: TGCGCCAGCAGCCAAGATCCGACAGACAATCAGCCCCAGCATTTT
CDR3aa: CASSQDPTDNQPQHF

d_gene: NA
abundance: NA
v_gene: TRBV12-3/TRBV12-4
j_gene: TRBJ1-2
CDR3nt: TGTGCCAGCAGTGCCGCACAAAACTATGGCTACACCTTC
CDR3aa: CASSAAQNYGYTF

d_gene: NA
abundance: few
v_gene: TRBV29-1
j_gene: TRBJ2-7
CDR3nt: TGCAGCGTTGAAGATCTGGGGCAGAGTCCCTACGAGCAGTACTTC
CDR3aa: CSVEDLGQSPYEQYF

d_gene: NA
abundance: NA
v_gene: TRBV6-7
j_gene: TRBJ1-5
CDR3nt: TGTGCCAGCACCCCTCTAGGGGATACTCTTAGCAATCAGCCCCAGCATTTT
CDR3aa: CASTPLGDTLSNQPQHF

d_gene: NA
abundance: few
v_gene: TRBV5-6
j_gene: TRBJ1-1
CDR3nt: TGTGCCAGCAGCTCCAACTTACACCCTACTGAAGCTTTCTTT
CDR3aa: CASSSNLHPTEAFF

d_gene: NA
abundance: NA
v_gene: TRBV7-3
j_gene: TRBJ2-1
CDR3nt: TGTGCCAACAGCCACCGCGCACTTGATAATGAGCAGTTCTTC
CDR3aa: CANSHRALDNEQFF

d_gene: NA
abundance: few
v_gene: TRBV29-1
j_gene: TRBJ2-2
CDR3nt: TGCAGCGTTGTGAACACCGGGGAGCTGTTTTTT
CDR3aa: CSVVNTGELFF